This TCR beta chain was observed in a study of naive and memory T cell subsets (dated by TCRdb to about 2017). Regarding the research as a whole: The study applied an open-source, UMI-based TCR alpha and beta sequencing pipeline to sorted naive and memory peripheral blood T cell subsets. The results of the functional CMV T cell responses matched the IgG serology results in every case. RNA was DNase-treated and reverse transcribed with TCR constant-region primers, mostly using SuperScript III.

The library was prepared using UMI-ligation and nested PCR. The beta constant-region primer was an equimolar mix of two oligonucleotides covering both TRBC1 and TRBC2. Four rounds of PCR were used to amplify ligated cDNA, with nested alpha and beta constant-region primers being used together with the SP2 primer. T4 RNA ligase 1 ligated a single-stranded oligonucleotide carrying the SP2 primer and a 12-nucleotide UMI to the cDNA 3' end. Incubation of the ligation reaction lasted about 18-24 hours at 16 degrees C. PCR2 was typically run as a SYBR Green qPCR and stopped at a predetermined threshold to prevent over-amplification. Agencourt AMPure XP magnetic beads were used for all purifications after the first. Libraries were quantified by Qubit and checked on a TapeStation, with a main peak expected near 650 bp. Sequencing of the pooled libraries was done on an Illumina MiSeq using v2 2x251 paired-end kits, which typically yielded about 0.85-2.3 million reads per sample. Libraries were pooled at approximately 3.6 nM per sample, and about 5-7% PhiX was added to improve cluster recognition. Turning to the authors' computational methods: Decombinator assigned V and J genes to Demultiplexor-processed FASTQ reads by tag matching, allowing a single base-pair mismatch. By using UMIs, Collapsinator corrected both sequencing errors and the frequency errors caused by PCR heterogeneity. CDR3Translator translated TCRs and extracted CDR3s from the conserved cysteine to the FGXG phenylalanine, flagging non-productive sequences. Gini, Shannon entropy and inverse Simpson indices were calculated on repertoires subsampled to equal numbers of UMI-defined TCRs. Within the linear range, a power law was fitted by maximum likelihood to the distributions of clonotype abundance. For one naive CD8 sample, the pipeline and MIGEC produced similar UMI counts, unique TCR numbers and clonal distributions. In one analysis, naive TCRs also found in any memory subset of the same donor were removed from the naive repertoire. Repertoires were searched for some 7,000 CMV-associated CDR3 sequences compiled from VDJdb and a published dataset. In TCRdb, the public reads were trimmed at Q25 with fastp and aligned with MiXCR, with productive beta chains retained. All rows with the same CDR3 protein become a single entry with the most common DNA and genes. The V and J calls follow TCRdb's processing rather than the paper's. This sample lists some 80,000 distinct CDR3 sequences; roughly 9.3% were detected once. Less than 1.5% of the sample comes from the top ten.

This clonotype was observed many times. Its binding antigen is unknown. Within one base of it there is no much larger clone, and no base qualities were kept. From the second PCR step on, the TCR alpha and beta chain libraries were amplified in separate reactions. The CMV status of each donor was determined by measuring IFNgamma production from CD4+ T cells after fresh PBMCs had been stimulated overnight with CMV viral lysate. Using Miltenyi beads, CD4 T cells were first positively selected, and CD8 T cells were then positively selected from the CD4-negative fraction. After staining for CD3, CD4, CD8, CD45RA, CD27 and a live/dead dye, cells were sorted on a BD Aria II into four subsets based on CD45RA and CD27. A few healthy volunteers provided blood, and the blood of each volunteer was split into CD4 and CD8 T cells and then into four differentiation subsets. Approximately 0.13 L of peripheral blood was drawn per donor, and PBMC were isolated by Ficoll-Paque PLUS density-gradient centrifugation. Sorted cells were lysed in RLT buffer, after which RNA was extracted using a Qiagen RNeasy kit and stored at -80 degrees C.

The research as a whole found: RNA-based TCR counts may be influenced by expression changes linked to T cell activation and differentiation. In both CD4 and CD8 cells, a rise in Gini index and a fall in Shannon and inverse Simpson diversity were observed from naive through CM, EM and EMRA. The repertoire findings for the naive and memory subsets could not be validated, as no ground truth was available. Once error correction was done, more than 90% of naive TCR sequences showed up just once, which made the naive abundance distributions much steeper than those of the memory subsets. The abundance of TCRs followed a power law with an exponent that differed between naive and memory subsets yet stayed consistent across the three individuals. Clonotypes were defined as single alpha or beta chain sequences, not paired alpha/beta receptors. A few larger clonotypes were found in naive repertoires, especially CD8, and these larger clonotypes were possibly memory cells re-expressing CD45RA.

The CDR3 starts with the cysteine, ends with the phenylalanine, and has 13 residues. Only the CDR3 DNA is retained, 39 bases long and in frame from the first base. V is pared back by 5 bases and J by 5 bases, with 12 bases lying between the germline termini. This TCR came from a human donor in good health. Here the chain combines TRBV12-3 or TRBV12-4 and TRBJ1-2; confidence is insufficient to name the D gene. Sequences were obtained from naive CD8+ T cells from blood. The cell subset or site label corresponds to: naive T cells, CD45RA high CD27+. The DNA sequence is given as TGTGCCAGCAGTGTCCCGGCAGCTTATGGCTACACCTTC. Its protein product is CASSVPAAYGYTF.